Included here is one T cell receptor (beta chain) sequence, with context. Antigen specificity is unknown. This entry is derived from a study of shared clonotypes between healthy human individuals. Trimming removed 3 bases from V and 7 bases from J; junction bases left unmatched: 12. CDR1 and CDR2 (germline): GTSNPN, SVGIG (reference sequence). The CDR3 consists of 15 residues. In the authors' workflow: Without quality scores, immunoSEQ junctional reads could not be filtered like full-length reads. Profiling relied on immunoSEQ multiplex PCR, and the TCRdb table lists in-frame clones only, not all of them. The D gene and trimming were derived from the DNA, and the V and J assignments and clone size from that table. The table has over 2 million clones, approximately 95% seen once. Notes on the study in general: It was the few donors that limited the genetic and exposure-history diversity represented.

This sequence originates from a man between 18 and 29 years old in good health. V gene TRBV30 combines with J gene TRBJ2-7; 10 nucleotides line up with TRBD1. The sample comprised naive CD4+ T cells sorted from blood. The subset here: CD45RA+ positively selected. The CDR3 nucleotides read TGTGCCTGGAGAGGACCGGGACAGGGGTCGAGAGAGCAGTACTTC. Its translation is CAWRGPGQGSREQYF.